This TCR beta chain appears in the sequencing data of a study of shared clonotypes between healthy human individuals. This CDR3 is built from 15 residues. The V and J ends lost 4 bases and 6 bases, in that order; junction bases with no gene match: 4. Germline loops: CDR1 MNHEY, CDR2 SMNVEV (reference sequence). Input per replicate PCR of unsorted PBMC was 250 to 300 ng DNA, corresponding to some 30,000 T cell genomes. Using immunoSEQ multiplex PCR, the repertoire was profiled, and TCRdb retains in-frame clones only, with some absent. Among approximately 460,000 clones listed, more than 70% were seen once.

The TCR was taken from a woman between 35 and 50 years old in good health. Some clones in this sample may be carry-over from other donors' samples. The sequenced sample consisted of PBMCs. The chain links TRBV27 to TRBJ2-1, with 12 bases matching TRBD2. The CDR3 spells CASSWKLAGGNEQFF. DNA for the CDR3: TGTGCCAGCAGTTGGAAACTAGCGGGAGGCAATGAGCAGTTCTTC.